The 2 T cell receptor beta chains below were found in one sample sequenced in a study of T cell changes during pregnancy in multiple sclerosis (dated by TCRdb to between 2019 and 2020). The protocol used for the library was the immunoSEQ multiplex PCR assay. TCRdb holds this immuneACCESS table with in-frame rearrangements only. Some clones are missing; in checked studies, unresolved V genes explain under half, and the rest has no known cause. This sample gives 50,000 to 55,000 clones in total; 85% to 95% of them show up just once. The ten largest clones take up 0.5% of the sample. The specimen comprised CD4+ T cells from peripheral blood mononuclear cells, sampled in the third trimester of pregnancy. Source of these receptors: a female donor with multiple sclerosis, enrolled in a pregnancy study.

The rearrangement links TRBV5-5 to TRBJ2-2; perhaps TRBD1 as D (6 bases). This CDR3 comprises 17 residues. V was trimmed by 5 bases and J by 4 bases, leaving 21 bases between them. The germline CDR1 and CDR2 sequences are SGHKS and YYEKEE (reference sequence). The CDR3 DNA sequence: TGTGCCAGCAGTTCAAGGGACATCTCCTCGGCCACCGGGGAGCTGTTTTTT. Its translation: CASSSRDISSATGELFF. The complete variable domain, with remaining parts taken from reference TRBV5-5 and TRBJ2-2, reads DAGVTQSPTHLIKTRGQQVTLRCSPISGHKSVSWYQQVLGQGPQFIFQYYEKEERGRGNFPDRFSARQFPNYSSELNVNALLLGDSALYLCASSSRDISSATGELFFGEGSRLTVL.

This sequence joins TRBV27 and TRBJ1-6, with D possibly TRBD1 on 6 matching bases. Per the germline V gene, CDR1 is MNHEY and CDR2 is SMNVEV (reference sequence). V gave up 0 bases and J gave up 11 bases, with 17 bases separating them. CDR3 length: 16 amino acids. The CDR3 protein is CASSLSRGQGGTPLHF. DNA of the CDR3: TGTGCCAGCAGTTTATCGCGGGGGCAGGGCGGGACACCCCTCCACTTT.